This entry is about one T cell receptor beta chain. Trimming at V came to 8 bases and at J to 5 bases, leaving 4 bases not matched to a gene. The CDR3 has 13 amino acids. This entry belongs to a study of response to subunit inactivated influenza vaccine. TCRdb processed the RT-PCR reads anew with MiXCR; each CDR3 protein has one entry. Of about 570,000 distinct CDR3 sequences in the sample, around 10% were seen once. The same sample was also used in a study of T cells expressing NK-cell markers. That work contributes: Libraries used 5'RACE template switching adding universal primer site and UMIs. The authors sequenced eight donors, of whom seven were HCMV-seropositive and one was seronegative. Restriction of sorting to alpha-beta TCR T cells was accomplished in several experiments using an anti-gamma-delta TCR antibody. These clonotypes, the leaders elsewhere, also led the CD3+CD56-NKG2C+ fraction in four donors.

The J gene is TRBJ2-1, the V gene TRBV12-3 or TRBV12-4; 9 nucleotides align to TRBD1. The sequence came from a man aged 45-60 years who received an inactivated influenza vaccine. The starting material was PBMCs from blood, obtained on the day of vaccination. The CDR3 nucleotides are TGTGCCAGCGACAGGGGGGCTAACAATGAGCAGTTCTTC. As protein: CASDRGANNEQFF.